This T cell receptor beta chain comes out of a study of PD-L1 blockade in urothelial cancer. The study, taken as a whole, reports: It was durable-benefit patients whose tumor-associated blood clones expanded more at 3 weeks. Better progression-free and overall survival followed lower pretreatment blood clonality.

Germline loops: CDR1 LNHDA, CDR2 SQIVND (reference sequence). Trimming shortened V by 8 bases and J by 6 bases, and 16 bases separated the two germline ends. The CDR3 sequence is 13 residues long. This clone was counted between two and nine times. The target antigen is unknown. Time point defined: pretreatment peripheral blood. The study enrolled patients with locally advanced or metastatic urothelial carcinoma. Sequencing used immunoSEQ multiplex PCR; TCRdb keeps in-frame clones, though not all of them. The top ten hold more than 5.5% of the sample, which has about 63,000 clones, 81% seen once. The origin of this receptor is a man aged 65 to 85 with urothelial cancer. The sequences come from PBMCs, collected around atezolizumab (anti-PD-L1) treatment. The genes are TRBV19 and TRBJ1-2, with D perhaps matching TRBD1 (6 bases). CDR3 DNA sequence: TGTGCCAGTTTCCAAACAGGGAACCATGGCTACACCTTC. Its translation: CASFQTGNHGYTF.